The 7 T cell receptor beta chains listed next were all sequenced from one sample in a study of T cell changes during pregnancy in multiple sclerosis. Clones were read by immunoSEQ multiplex PCR, and TCRdb kept only the in-frame ones, dropping some. The data hold roughly 37,000 clones, with roughly 91% observed a single time. The sample here was CD4+ T cells from peripheral blood mononuclear cells, taken in the second trimester of pregnancy. These receptors were obtained from a female donor in good health, enrolled as a control in a pregnancy study.

J is TRBJ2-4 and V is TRBV6-1; a possible D gene is TRBD1 (7 bases). This CDR3 region has 15 residues. Germline-derived CDR1 and CDR2 are MNHNS and SASEGT. Trimming cost V 5 bases and J 0 bases, with 11 bases left between them. CDR3 protein: CASSRQGGAKNIQYF. Written as DNA, the CDR3 is TGTGCCAGCAGTAGACAGGGAGGAGCCAAAAACATTCAGTACTTC.

The sample holds one count of this clone. The chain joins TRBV5-4 to TRBJ2-5; 10 bases agree with TRBD2. With V trimmed by 3 bases and J by 3 bases, 5 bases remained unmatched. Germline loops: CDR1 SGHNT, CDR2 YYREEE (reference sequence). This CDR3 contains 15 residues. The CDR3 region is CASSYQAGGEETQYF. CDR3 DNA sequence: TGTGCCAGCAGCTACCAAGCGGGAGGGGAAGAGACCCAGTACTTC. The whole variable domain, remainder taken from reference TRBV5-4 and TRBJ2-5, is ETGVTQSPTHLIKTRGQQVTLRCSSQSGHNTVSWYQQALGQGPQFIFQYYREEENGRGNFPPRFSGLQFPNYSSELNVNALELDDSALYLCASSYQAGGEETQYFGPGTRLLVL.

Here the CDR3 reads CASSQERDEQFF. DNA for the CDR3: TGTGCCAGCAGCCAAGAGCGGGATGAGCAGTTCTTC. The chain uses TRBV5-5 and TRBJ2-1; D perhaps matches TRBD2 (6 bases). The ends were cut back, 4 bases at V and 8 bases at J, with 10 bases in the middle. This CDR3 contains 12 residues. The germline gives CDR1 SGHKS, CDR2 YYEKEE (reference sequence).

The chain couples TRBV25-1 to TRBJ2-7; TRBD2 aligns across 10 bases. CDR3 length equals 15 residues. CDR1 MGHDK and CDR2 SYGVNS come from the germline V gene. The V segment lost 7 bases and the J segment 3 bases; nucleotides outside the gene matches: 9. The CDR3 DNA is TGTGCCAGCAAATTTGGGCTAGCGGGGGTCTACGAGCAGTACTTC. Translation gives CASKFGLAGVYEQYF.

V gene TRBV5-5 combines with J gene TRBJ2-3, with 11 bases aligning to TRBD2. With V trimmed by 6 bases and J by 0 bases, 6 bases remained unmatched. The CDR3 spans 16 residues. Germline CDR1 and CDR2: SGHKS and YYEKEE (reference sequence). CDR3 nucleotides: TGTGCCAGCATTTCTAGCGGGGGGCAGAGCACAGATACGCAGTATTTT. This translates into CASISSGGQSTDTQYF.

This sequence joins TRBV2 and TRBJ2-5, with 12 nucleotides matching TRBD2. This CDR3 is 19 amino acids long. The V gene's germline CDR1 is SNHLY and CDR2 FYNNEI. V trimming: 6 bases; J trimming: 3 bases; junction bases outside the gene matches: 17. The chain's CDR3 is CASRVPSGGAGGEKETQYF. The CDR3 DNA sequence: TGTGCCAGCAGGGTCCCTAGCGGGGGGGCGGGAGGAGAGAAAGAGACCCAGTACTTC.

The chain couples TRBV5-1 to TRBJ1-2; tentative D call: TRBD1 (5 bases). Trimming shortened V by 0 bases and J by 6 bases, and 6 bases separated the two germline ends. The germline V gene encodes CDR1 SGHRS and CDR2 YFSETQ. The CDR3 runs to 12 residues. CDR3 nucleotide sequence: TGCGCCAGCAGCTTGGCGGGGGATGGCTACACCTTC. Encoded protein: CASSLAGDGYTF. The full variable domain, with the rest looked up from reference TRBV5-1 and TRBJ1-2, is KAGVTQTPRYLIKTRGQQVTLSCSPISGHRSVSWYQQTPGQGLQFLFEYFSETQRNKGNFPGRFSGRQFSNSRSEMNVSTLELGDSALYLCASSLAGDGYTFGSGTRLTVV.